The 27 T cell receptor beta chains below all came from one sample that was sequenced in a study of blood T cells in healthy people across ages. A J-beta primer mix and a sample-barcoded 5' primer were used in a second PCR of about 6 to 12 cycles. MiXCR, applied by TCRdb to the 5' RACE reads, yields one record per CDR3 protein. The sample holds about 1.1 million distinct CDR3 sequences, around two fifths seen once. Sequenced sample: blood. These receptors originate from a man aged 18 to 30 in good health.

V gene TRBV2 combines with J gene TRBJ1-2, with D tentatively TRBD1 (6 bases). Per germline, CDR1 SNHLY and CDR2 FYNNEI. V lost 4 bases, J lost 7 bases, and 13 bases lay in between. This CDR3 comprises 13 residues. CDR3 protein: CASSGTGSAGYTF. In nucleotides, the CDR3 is TGTGCCAGCAGTGGAACAGGGTCTGCTGGCTACACCTTC.

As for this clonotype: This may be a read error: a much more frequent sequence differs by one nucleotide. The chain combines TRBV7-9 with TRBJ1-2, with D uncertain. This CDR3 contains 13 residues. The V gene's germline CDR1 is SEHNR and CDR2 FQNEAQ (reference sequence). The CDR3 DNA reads TGTGCCAGGAGCTTAGAGGGCAGATATGGCTACACCTTC. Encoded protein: CARSLEGRYGYTF.

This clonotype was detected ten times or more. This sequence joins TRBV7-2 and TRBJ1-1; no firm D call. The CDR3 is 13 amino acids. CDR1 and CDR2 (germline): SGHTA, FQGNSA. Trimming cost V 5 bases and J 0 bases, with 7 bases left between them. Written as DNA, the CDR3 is TGTGCCAGCAGCCCCCAGATGAACACTGAAGCTTTCTTT. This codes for CASSPQMNTEAFF. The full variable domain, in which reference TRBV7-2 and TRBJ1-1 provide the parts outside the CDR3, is GAGVSQSPSNKVTEKGKDVELRCDPISGHTALYWYRQSLGQGLEFLIYFQGNSAPDKSGLPSDRFSAERTGGSVSTLTIQRTQQEDSAVYLCASSPQMNTEAFFGQGTRLTVV.

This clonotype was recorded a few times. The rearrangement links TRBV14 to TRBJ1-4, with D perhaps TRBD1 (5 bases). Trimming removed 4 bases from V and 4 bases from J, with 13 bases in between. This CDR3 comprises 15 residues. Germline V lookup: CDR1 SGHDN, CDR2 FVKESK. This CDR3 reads CASSPAGDFNEKLFF. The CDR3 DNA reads TGTGCCAGCAGCCCCGCGGGGGACTTTAATGAAAAACTGTTTTTT.

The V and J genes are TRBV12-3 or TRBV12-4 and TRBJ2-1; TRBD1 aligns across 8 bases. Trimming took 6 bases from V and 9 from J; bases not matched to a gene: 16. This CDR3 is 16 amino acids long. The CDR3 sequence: CASRRPGQVPSVEQFF. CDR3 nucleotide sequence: TGTGCCAGCAGGCGACCGGGACAGGTCCCCAGTGTTGAGCAGTTCTTC.

The CDR3 region has the DNA TGTGCCAGCATCCCGGGGTCAGGGGGCACTGAAGCTTTCTTT. This translates into CASIPGSGGTEAFF. V and J are TRBV12-3 or TRBV12-4 and TRBJ1-1, with 7 bases lining up with TRBD1. V dropped 7 bases and J dropped 4; count of bases not matched to a gene: 9. The CDR3 runs 14 residues.

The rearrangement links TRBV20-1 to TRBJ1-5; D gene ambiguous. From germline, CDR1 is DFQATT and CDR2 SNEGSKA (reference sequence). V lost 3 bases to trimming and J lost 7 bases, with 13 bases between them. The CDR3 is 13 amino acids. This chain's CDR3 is CSARGSLGQPQHF. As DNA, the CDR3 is TGCAGTGCTAGGGGGAGTTTGGGACAGCCCCAGCATTTT.

The CDR3 reads CSGGAWNTDTQYF. The CDR3 bases are TGCAGTGGGGGGGCTTGGAACACAGATACGCAGTATTTT. The chain couples TRBV20-1 to TRBJ2-3; either TRBD1 or TRBD2 may supply D (6 bases each). V lost 7 bases, J lost 2 bases, and 13 bases lay in between. CDR3 length: 13 amino acids. CDR1 and CDR2 from the germline V gene are DFQATT and SNEGSKA (reference sequence).

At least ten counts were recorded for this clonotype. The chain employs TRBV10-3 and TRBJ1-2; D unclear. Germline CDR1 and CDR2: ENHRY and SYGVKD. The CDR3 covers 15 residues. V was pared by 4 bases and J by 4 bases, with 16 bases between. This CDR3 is CAISVRQAHTYGYTF. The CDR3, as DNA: TGTGCCATCAGTGTCCGACAAGCCCATACCTATGGCTACACCTTC.

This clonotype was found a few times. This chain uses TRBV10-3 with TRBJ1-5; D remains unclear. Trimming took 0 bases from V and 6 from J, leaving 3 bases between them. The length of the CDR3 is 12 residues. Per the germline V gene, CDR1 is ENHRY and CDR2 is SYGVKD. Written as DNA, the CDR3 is TGTGCCATCAGTGAGTCGGGTCAGCCCCAGCATTTT. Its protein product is CAISESGQPQHF.

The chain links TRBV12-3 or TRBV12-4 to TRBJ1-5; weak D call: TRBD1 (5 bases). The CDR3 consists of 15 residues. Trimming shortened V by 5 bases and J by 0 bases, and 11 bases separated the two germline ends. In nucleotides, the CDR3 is TGTGCCAGCAGTGGAGGGGACGTTAGCAATCAGCCCCAGCATTTT. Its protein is CASSGGDVSNQPQHF.

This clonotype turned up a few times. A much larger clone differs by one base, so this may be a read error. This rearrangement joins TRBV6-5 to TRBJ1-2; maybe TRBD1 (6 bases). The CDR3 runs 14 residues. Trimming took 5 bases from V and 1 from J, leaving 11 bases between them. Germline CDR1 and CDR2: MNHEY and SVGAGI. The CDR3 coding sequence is TGTGCCAGCAGTGCGGGGGCGCGTAACTATGGCTACACCTTC. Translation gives CASSAGARNYGYTF.

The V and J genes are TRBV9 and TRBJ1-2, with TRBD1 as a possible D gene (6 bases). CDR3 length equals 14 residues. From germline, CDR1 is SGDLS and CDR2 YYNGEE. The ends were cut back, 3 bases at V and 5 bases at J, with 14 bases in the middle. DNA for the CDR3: TGTGCCAGCAGCGCAAACCGGGACAATTATGGCTACACCTTC. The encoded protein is CASSANRDNYGYTF.

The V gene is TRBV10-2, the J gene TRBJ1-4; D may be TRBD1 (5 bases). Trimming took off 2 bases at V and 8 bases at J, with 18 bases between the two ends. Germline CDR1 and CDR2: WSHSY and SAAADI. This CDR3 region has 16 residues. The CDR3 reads CASSEIVDIRGEKLFF. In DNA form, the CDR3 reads TGCGCCAGCAGTGAGATCGTGGACATCCGAGGGGAAAAACTGTTTTTT.

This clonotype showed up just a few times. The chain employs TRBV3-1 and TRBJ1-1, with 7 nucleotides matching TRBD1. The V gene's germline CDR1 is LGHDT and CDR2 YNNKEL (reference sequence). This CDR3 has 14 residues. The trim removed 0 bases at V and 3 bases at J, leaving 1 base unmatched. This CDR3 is CASSQDRGHTEAFF. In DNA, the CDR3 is TGTGCCAGCAGCCAAGATAGGGGGCACACTGAAGCTTTCTTT.

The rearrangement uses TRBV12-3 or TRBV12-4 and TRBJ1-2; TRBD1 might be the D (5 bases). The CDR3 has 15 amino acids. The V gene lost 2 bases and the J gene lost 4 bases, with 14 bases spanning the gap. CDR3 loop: CASSLSPGTRYGYTF. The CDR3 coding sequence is TGTGCCAGCAGTTTATCCCCTGGGACCCGCTATGGCTACACCTTC.

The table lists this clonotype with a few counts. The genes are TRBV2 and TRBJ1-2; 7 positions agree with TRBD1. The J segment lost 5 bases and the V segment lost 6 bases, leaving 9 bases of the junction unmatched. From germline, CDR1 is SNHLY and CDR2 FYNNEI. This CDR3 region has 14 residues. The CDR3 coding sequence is TGTGCCAGCAGGAGCGGGGGGACAGTTTATGGCTACACCTTC. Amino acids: CASRSGGTVYGYTF.

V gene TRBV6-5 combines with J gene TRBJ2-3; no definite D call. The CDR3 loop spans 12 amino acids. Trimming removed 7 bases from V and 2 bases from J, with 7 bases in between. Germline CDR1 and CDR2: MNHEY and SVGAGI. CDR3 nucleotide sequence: TGTGCCAGCAAGGCGAACACAGATACGCAGTATTTT. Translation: CASKANTDTQYF.

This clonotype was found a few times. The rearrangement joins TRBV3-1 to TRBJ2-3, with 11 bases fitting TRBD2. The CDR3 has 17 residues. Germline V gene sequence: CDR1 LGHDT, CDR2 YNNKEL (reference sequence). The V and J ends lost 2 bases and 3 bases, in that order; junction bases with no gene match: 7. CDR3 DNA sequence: TGTGCCAGCAGCCAAAGTTTAGCGGGGGGGCCTACAGATACGCAGTATTTT. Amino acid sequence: CASSQSLAGGPTDTQYF.

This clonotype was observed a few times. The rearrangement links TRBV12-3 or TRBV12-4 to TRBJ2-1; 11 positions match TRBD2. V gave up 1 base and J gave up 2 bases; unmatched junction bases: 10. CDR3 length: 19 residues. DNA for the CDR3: TGTGCCAGCAGTTTAGTATTATCTAGCGGGGGGACCGCCTACAATGAGCAGTTCTTC. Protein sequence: CASSLVLSSGGTAYNEQFF.

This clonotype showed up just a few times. The CDR3 spells CASSTGLAGGFFTDTQYF. The CDR3 bases are TGTGCCAGCAGTACGGGACTAGCGGGGGGCTTCTTCACAGATACGCAGTATTTT. This chain links TRBV28 with TRBJ2-3; 15 positions agree with TRBD2. From germline, CDR1 is MDHEN and CDR2 SYDVKM. The CDR3 loop spans 18 amino acids. Trimming removed 5 bases from V and 2 bases from J; junction bases left unmatched: 8. Drawing the rest from reference TRBV28 and TRBJ2-3, the complete variable domain is DVKVTQSSRYLVKRTGEKVFLECVQDMDHENMFWYRQDPGLGLRLIYFSYDVKMKEKGDIPEGYSVSREKKERFSLILESASTNQTSMYLCASSTGLAGGFFTDTQYFGPGTRLTVL.

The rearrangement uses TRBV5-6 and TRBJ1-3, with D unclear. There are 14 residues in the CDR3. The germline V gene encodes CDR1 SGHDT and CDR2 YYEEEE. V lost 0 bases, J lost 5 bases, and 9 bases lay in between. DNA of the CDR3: TGTGCCAGCAGCTTGGGGGCTTTCAGAAACACCATATATTTT. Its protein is CASSLGAFRNTIYF.

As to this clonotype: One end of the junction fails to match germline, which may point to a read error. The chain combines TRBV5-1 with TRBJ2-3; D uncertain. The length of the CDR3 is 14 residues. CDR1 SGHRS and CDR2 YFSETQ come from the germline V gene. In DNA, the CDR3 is TGCGCCAGCAGCTTGGACGGTAGCATAGATACGCAGTATTTT. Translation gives CASSLDGSIDTQYF.

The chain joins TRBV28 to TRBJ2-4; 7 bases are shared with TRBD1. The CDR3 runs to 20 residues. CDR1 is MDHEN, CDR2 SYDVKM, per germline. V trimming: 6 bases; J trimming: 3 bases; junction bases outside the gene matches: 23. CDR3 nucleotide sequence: TGTGCCAGCAGACTCTCCGGGACAGCCGCCCCAGCCGGAGGCAAAAACATTCAGTACTTC. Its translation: CASRLSGTAAPAGGKNIQYF.

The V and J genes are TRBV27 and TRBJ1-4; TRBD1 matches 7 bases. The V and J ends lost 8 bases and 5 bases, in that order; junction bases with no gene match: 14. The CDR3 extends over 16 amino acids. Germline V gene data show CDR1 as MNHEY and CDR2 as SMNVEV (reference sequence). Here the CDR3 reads CASRNIKTGINEKLFF. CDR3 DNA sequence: TGTGCCAGCCGTAACATTAAGACAGGGATAAATGAAAAACTGTTTTTT.

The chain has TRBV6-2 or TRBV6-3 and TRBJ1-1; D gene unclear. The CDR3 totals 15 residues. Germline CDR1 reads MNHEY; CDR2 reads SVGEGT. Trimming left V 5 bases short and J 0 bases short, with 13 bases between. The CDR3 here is CASSTRTALNTEAFF. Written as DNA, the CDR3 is TGTGCCAGCAGTACACGGACGGCTTTGAACACTGAAGCTTTCTTT.

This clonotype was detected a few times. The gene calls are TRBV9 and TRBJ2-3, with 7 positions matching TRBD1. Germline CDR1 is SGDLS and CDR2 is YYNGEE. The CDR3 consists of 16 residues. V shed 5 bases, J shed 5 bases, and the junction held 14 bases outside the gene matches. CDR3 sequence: CASSSGQAYAGDTQYF. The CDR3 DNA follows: TGTGCCAGCAGTTCCGGACAGGCCTACGCGGGAGATACGCAGTATTTT.